The clone carrying this T cell receptor (beta chain) was observed many times. The antigen is not known. TCRdb recomputed calls from the RT-PCR reads with MiXCR, one row per CDR3 protein. The table has 500,000 or so distinct CDR3 sequences, approximately 15% seen once; the top ten hold 3% to 3.5%. This sample is drawn from a study of response to subunit inactivated influenza vaccine. The CDR3 has 14 residues. V gave up 3 bases and J gave up 1 base, with 9 bases separating them. The study's findings and limits: The authors suggested that every seasonal influenza vaccination recruits few new T cells.

This specimen consisted of CD4+ T cells sorted from PBMCs, obtained around 25 months after vaccination. The chain couples TRBV12-3 or TRBV12-4 to TRBJ1-1; D unclear. The source is a man aged 50 to 69 who received an inactivated influenza vaccine. CDR3 residues: CASSLIAGNTEAFF. In DNA form, the CDR3 reads TGTGCCAGCAGTTTGATTGCGGGGAACACTGAAGCTTTCTTT.